This T cell receptor (beta chain) was observed in a study of blood T cells in healthy people across ages. On this clonotype itself: Its antigen remains unknown.

Donors each provided 7.5 to 10 milliliters of peripheral blood. Per sample, at least 6 micrograms of total RNA were extracted. A second PCR of 7 to 11 cycles used a sample-barcoded 5' primer and a J-beta primer mix. One entry per CDR3 protein results from TCRdb running MiXCR on the 5' RACE reads. The sample holds hundreds of thousands of distinct CDR3 sequences, around 43% seen once. The study's findings and limits: Relative to aged donors, long-lived donors carried more naive CD4+ cells and displayed higher diversity.

The clonotype was recovered from a man aged 55 to 70 in good health. The source material was blood.

In DNA, the CDR3 is TGTGCCAGCGTCTCGGTTGCTGGGAGCACCGGGGAGCTGTTTTTT. Translating gives CASVSVAGSTGELFF. The chain joins TRBV2 to TRBJ2-2; TRBD2 is a possible D gene (5 bases). V lost 8 bases and J 4 bases, leaving 17 bases between the germline ends. The CDR3 covers 15 residues. Germline V gene data show CDR1 as SNHLY and CDR2 as FYNNEI.